These 23 T cell receptor beta chains were all obtained from the same sample, sequenced in a study of CXCR3-negative and CXCR3-positive naive CD8 T cells. With UMI labels, 5' RACE was used to prepare the TRB cDNA libraries. One entry per CDR3 protein, without DNA, is what TCRdb gives after re-calling the 5' RACE reads. The listing contains tens of thousands of distinct CDR3 sequences. Sample: naive CXCR3- CD8+ T cells from blood. Subset given: CD45RO-CCR7+CD27+CD95- naive CD8+ T cells lacking CXCR3 (TNR3-). The receptors come from a human donor in good health. Some clones in this sample may be carry-over from other donors' samples.

This chain connects TRBV5-5 to TRBJ2-1. This CDR3 contains 13 residues. Germline CDR1 is SGHKS and CDR2 is YYEKEE (reference sequence). CDR3 region: CASSLLRYNEQFF.

The J gene is TRBJ2-5, the V gene TRBV4-3; with no DNA, the TCRdb D assignment of TRBD1 cannot be verified. CDR1 and CDR2 (germline): LGHNA, YSLEER. This CDR3 has 15 amino acids. CDR3 sequence reads: CASSQGLREQETQYF.

The V call is TRBV28, the J call TRBJ2-4; the TCRdb call, TRBD1, lacks DNA for checking. Germline V lookup: CDR1 MDHEN, CDR2 SYDVKM. There are 14 residues in the CDR3. CDR3 residues: CASSSTPDLNIQYF.

This sequence joins TRBV10-2 and TRBJ2-7; the TRBD1 assignment by TCRdb is unverifiable without DNA. The CDR3 length is 15 residues. Germline V CDR1 and CDR2: WSHSY, SAAADI. The CDR3 loop reads CASSESGGSIYEQYF.

The rearrangement joins TRBV7-9 to TRBJ2-1; lacking DNA, the TRBD1 call made by TCRdb goes unchecked. The germline CDR1 and CDR2 sequences are SEHNR and FQNEAQ (reference sequence). This CDR3 contains 16 residues. CDR3: CASSSNVELGRGEQFF.

J is TRBJ1-2 and V is TRBV15. Germline CDR1 LNHNV, CDR2 YYDKDF (reference sequence). The CDR3 consists of 15 residues. Here the CDR3 reads CATSRDRGSSYGYTF.

The V gene is TRBV12-3 or TRBV12-4, the J gene TRBJ1-1; TCRdb's D gene call, TRBD1, goes unchecked for lack of DNA. The CDR3 spans 15 residues. CDR3 amino acids: CASSLPVGQHTEAFF.

The chain has TRBV4-2 and TRBJ1-2. CDR1 is LGHNA, CDR2 YNFKEQ, per germline. This CDR3 contains 15 residues. CDR3 protein: CASSQDQSPNYGYTF.

The chain links TRBV7-9 to TRBJ1-2. CDR1 and CDR2 from the germline V gene are SEHNR and FQNEAQ (reference sequence). This CDR3 is 14 amino acids long. CDR3 sequence reads: CASSLVPATHGYTF.

The chain couples TRBV5-1 to TRBJ2-1; checking the TCRdb D call of TRBD1 is not possible without DNA. The length of the CDR3 is 13 residues. The germline V gene encodes CDR1 SGHRS and CDR2 YFSETQ. CDR3 in amino acids: CASSPDLTHEQFF.

The CDR3 here is CATSRSDRGLYNEQFF. The V and J genes are TRBV15 and TRBJ2-1; lacking DNA, the TRBD1 call made by TCRdb goes unchecked. The CDR3 is made up of 16 amino acids. Germline V gene lookup returns CDR1 LNHNV and CDR2 YYDKDF (reference sequence).

The V gene is TRBV12-3 or TRBV12-4, the J gene TRBJ2-7. This CDR3 spans 12 amino acids. The CDR3 region is CASSLSMYEQYF.

This chain uses TRBV27 with TRBJ2-7; TCRdb's D call of TRBD1 is untestable without DNA. Per germline, CDR1 MNHEY and CDR2 SMNVEV (reference sequence). The CDR3 is 12 residues long. The CDR3 here is CASSPHRGEQYF.

This chain joins TRBV29-1 and TRBJ1-1; TCRdb's D gene call, TRBD1, goes unchecked for lack of DNA. CDR1 and CDR2 from the germline V gene are SQVTM and ANQGSEA. The CDR3 has 14 residues. CDR3 residues: CSAPGVGRHNEAFF.

The chain recombines TRBV7-6 with TRBJ1-1; TCRdb outputs TRBD1, but without DNA this stays unchecked. The CDR3 is 18 residues long. Germline V gene sequence: CDR1 SGHVS, CDR2 FNYEAQ. The CDR3 sequence: CASSLGPGQGTMNTEAFF. The entire variable domain, with the rest obtained from reference TRBV7-6 and TRBJ1-1, is as follows: GAGVSQSPRYKVTKRGQDVALRCDPISGHVSLYWYRQALGQGPEFLTYFNYEAQQDKSGLPNDRFSAERPEGSISTLTIQRTEQRDSAMYRCASSLGPGQGTMNTEAFFGQGTRLTVV.

This chain uses TRBV20-1 with TRBJ2-1; the TCRdb call, TRBD1, lacks DNA for checking. The CDR3 is made up of 13 amino acids. Germline assignment: CDR1 DFQATT and CDR2 SNEGSKA (reference sequence). This CDR3 is CSARRGTINEQFF.

V usage is TRBV29-1 and J usage is TRBJ2-7; TCRdb proposes TRBD1, but this gene call is untestable without DNA. This CDR3 is built from 12 residues. Per germline, CDR1 SQVTM and CDR2 ANQGSEA. The chain's CDR3 is CSVGGPSYEQYF.

The genes are TRBV29-1 and TRBJ2-2; the D call of TRBD1 rests on TCRdb alone, since no DNA is present to check it. Germline CDR1 reads SQVTM; CDR2 reads ANQGSEA. The CDR3 extends over 12 amino acids. CDR3: CSGTQNTGELFF.

V and J are TRBV6-5 and TRBJ2-5; TCRdb's D call, TRBD1, is unchecked because there is no DNA. There are 14 residues in the CDR3. Germline V gives CDR1 MNHEY, CDR2 SVGAGI. The CDR3 region is CASSYFTDGGTQYF.

CDR3 region: CASSLGPGHNYGYTF. This sequence joins TRBV7-9 and TRBJ1-2; TCRdb lists TRBD1, though no DNA is available to test this call. Germline V gene sequence: CDR1 SEHNR, CDR2 FQNEAQ (reference sequence). The CDR3 has 15 residues.

V gene TRBV29-1 combines with J gene TRBJ1-1. Germline V lookup: CDR1 SQVTM, CDR2 ANQGSEA. The CDR3 has 14 amino acids. CDR3 in amino acids: CSVEGSEMNTEAFF.

The chain carries TRBV5-1 and TRBJ2-7; checking the TCRdb D call of TRBD1 is not possible without DNA. The CDR3 length is 16 residues. Germline lookup yields CDR1 SGHRS and CDR2 YFSETQ. CDR3: CASSLDTRAPEYEQYF.

The chain employs TRBV7-6 and TRBJ2-1. CDR3 size: 13 residues. The germline V gene encodes CDR1 SGHVS and CDR2 FNYEAQ. The CDR3: CASSFDDYNEQFF. The full variable domain, with the rest looked up from reference TRBV7-6 and TRBJ2-1, is GAGVSQSPRYKVTKRGQDVALRCDPISGHVSLYWYRQALGQGPEFLTYFNYEAQQDKSGLPNDRFSAERPEGSISTLTIQRTEQRDSAMYRCASSFDDYNEQFFGPGTRLTVL.